One T cell receptor (beta chain) is described in this entry. Its antigen is currently not known. No base quality values were provided; no much bigger clone lies one nucleotide off. TCRbeta CDR3 regions were amplified from genomic DNA using the immunoSEQ Assay, a bias-controlled multiplex PCR. For the original study's pipeline: The number of nucleated cells in each sample was estimated by amplification of reference gene primers within the assay. Sequence reads were collapsed and filtered to measure the absolute abundance of every unique TCRbeta CDR3 rearrangement. For each sample, productive Simpson clonality was calculated as the square root of Simpson's diversity index across productive rearrangements. In TCRdb, the immuneACCESS table is reduced to in-frame sequences with V and J assigned. These tables do not hold every clone; where another copy was compared, an unresolved V gene accounts for under half, and the others remain unexplained. V and J calls and clone size are given by that table; D and trimming were obtained from the DNA. Counted in this sample were about 180,000 clones; over 75% of them appeared once. About 6.8% of the sample is taken by the ten largest.

These data are taken from a study of blood T cell repertoires in COVID-19 (dated by TCRdb to 2020 to 2021). Regarding the study in general: Collaborator samples came from the United States, Italy and Spain and covered acute and convalescent phases of COVID-19. The prospective study material was composed of cDNA or gDNA derived from T cells, B-cell-depleted T cells, or PBMCs. The dataset comprised deeply sampled blood TCRbeta repertoires from subjects exposed to, actively infected with, or recovered from COVID-19. Where HLA class I and class II types were available, the types were taken from metadata supplied by the sample provider, not from assay-based typing. A freely available public database, intended as a resource for researchers studying the immune response to SARS-CoV-2, is where the repertoires were released. The samples were drawn from two sources: the first 160 participants of the ongoing ImmuneRACE study, and 1,200 or so subjects contributed by 6 global collaborators. The sample metadata nearly always contained a de-identified subject ID, COVID-19 status, age in years and sex.

General findings and caveats noted by the study authors: The amount of clinical and demographic metadata varied by source and participant and was provided uncurated.

Cut back by 5 bases and 6 bases, the V and J ends lie 13 bases apart. Its CDR3 holds 13 amino acids, cysteine through phenylalanine. CDR3 DNA is the only sequence kept; it has 39 bases, read in frame from the first base. CDR1 and CDR2 were assigned from the germline V gene (reference sequence) as LGHDT and YNNKEL. Collaborating institutions collected whole blood in K2EDTA tubes following their own protocols. For TCRbeta analysis, collaborators shipped samples in one of three forms: frozen whole blood, isolated PBMCs, or DNA extracted from either of those sample types. The origin of this receptor is a man in his 70s with active or convalescent COVID-19. The chain joins TRBV3-1 (or the pseudogene TRBV3-2) to TRBJ1-2, with TRBD1 perhaps the D gene, on 6 matching bases. Sequencing was performed on peripheral blood. The DNA is as follows: TGTGCCAGCAGCTATACACAGGGTCATGGCTACACCTTC. The resulting protein is CASSYTQGHGYTF.